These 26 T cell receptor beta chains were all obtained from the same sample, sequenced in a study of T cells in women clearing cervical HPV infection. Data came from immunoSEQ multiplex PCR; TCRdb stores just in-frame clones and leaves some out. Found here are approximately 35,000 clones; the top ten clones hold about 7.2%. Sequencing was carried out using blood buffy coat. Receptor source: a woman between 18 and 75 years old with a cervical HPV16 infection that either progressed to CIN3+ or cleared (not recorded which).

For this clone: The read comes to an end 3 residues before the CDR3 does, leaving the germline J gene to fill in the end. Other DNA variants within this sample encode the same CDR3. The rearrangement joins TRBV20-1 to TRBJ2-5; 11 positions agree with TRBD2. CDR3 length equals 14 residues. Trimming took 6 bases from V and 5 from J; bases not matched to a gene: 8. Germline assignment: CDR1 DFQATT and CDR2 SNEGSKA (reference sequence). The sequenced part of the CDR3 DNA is TGCAGTGCCCTTAGCGGGGGGGCCAGTGAGACC. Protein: CSALSGGASET. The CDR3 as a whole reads CSALSGGASETQYF.

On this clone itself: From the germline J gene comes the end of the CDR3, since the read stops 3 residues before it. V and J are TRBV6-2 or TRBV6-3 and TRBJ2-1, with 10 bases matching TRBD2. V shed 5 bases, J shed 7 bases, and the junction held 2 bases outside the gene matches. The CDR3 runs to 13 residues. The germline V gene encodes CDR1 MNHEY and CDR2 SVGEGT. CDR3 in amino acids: CASSSGGANEQFF. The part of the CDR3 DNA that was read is TGTGCCAGCAGTAGCGGGGGGGCAAATGAG.

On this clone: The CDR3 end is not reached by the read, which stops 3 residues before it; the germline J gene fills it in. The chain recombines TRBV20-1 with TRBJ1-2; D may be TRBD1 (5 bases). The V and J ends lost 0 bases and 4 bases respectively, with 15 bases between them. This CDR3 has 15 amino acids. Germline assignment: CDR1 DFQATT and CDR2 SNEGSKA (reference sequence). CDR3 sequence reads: CSARDLYEGFYGYTF. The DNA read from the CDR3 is TGCAGTGCTAGAGATCTTTATGAGGGGTTCTATGGC.

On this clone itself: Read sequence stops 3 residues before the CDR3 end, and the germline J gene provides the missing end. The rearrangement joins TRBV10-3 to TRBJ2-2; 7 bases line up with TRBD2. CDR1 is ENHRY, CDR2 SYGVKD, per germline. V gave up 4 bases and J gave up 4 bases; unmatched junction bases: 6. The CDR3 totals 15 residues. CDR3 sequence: CAISAPGLPTGELFF. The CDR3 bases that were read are TGTGCCATCAGTGCCCCGGGACTACCCACCGGGGAG.

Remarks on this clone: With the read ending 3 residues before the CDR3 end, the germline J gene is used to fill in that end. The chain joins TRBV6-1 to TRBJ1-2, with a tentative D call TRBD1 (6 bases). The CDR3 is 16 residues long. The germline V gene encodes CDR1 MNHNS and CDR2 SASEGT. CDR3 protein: CASSENTGFFNHDYTF. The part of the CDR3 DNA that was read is TGTGCCAGCAGTGAAAATACAGGGTTCTTTAACCACGAC.

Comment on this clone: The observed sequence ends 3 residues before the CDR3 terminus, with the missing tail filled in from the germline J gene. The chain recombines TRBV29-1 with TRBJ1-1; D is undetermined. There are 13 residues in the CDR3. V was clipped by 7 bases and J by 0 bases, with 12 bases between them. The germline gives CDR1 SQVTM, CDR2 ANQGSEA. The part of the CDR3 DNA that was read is TGCAGCGCCGAAACAGCTATGAACACTGAA. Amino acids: CSAETAMNTE. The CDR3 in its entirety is CSAETAMNTEAFF.

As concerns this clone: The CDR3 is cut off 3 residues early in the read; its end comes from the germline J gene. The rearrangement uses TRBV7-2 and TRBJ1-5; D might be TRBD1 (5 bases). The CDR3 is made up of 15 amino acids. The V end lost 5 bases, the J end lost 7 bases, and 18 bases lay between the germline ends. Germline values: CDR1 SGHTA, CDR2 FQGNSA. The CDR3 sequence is CASSPLEGSAQPQHF. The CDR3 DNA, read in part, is TGTGCCAGCAGCCCTTTGGAGGGGTCAGCCCAGCCC.

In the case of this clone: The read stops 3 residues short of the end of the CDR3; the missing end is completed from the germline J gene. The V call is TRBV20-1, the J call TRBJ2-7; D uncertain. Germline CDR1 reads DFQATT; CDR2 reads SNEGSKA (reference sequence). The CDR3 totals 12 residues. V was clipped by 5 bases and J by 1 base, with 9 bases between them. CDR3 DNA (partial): TGCAGTGCTCTAACCGGGTCCTACGAG. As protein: CSALTGSYE. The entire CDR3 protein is CSALTGSYEQYF.

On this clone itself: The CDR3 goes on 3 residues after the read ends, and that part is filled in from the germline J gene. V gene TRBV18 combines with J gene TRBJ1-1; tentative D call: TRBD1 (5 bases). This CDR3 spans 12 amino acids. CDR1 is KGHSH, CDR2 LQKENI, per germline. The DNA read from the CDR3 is TGTGCCAGCTCTTCCTCGAGGGGAGAA. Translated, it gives CASSSSRGE. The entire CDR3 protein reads CASSSSRGEAFF.

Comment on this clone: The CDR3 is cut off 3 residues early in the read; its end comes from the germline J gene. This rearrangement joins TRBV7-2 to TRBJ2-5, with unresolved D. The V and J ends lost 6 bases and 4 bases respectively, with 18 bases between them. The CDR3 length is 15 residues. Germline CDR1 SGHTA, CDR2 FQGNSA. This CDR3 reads CASSFFAERSETQYF. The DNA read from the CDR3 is TGTGCCAGCAGTTTCTTCGCAGAGCGATCAGAGACC.

The CDR3 bases that were read are TGTGCCATCCGTGGAGGGCTAGCGGCGAACACCGGGGAG. The encoded protein is CAIRGGLAANTGE. The CDR3 as a whole reads CAIRGGLAANTGELFF. The chain uses TRBV10-3 and TRBJ2-2; 7 bases match TRBD2. The read gets to within 3 residues of the CDR3 end, and the germline J gene fills in the rest. The ends lost 8 bases at V and 0 bases at J; junction bases unmatched: 9. The germline V gene has CDR1 ENHRY and CDR2 SYGVKD. The CDR3 sequence is 16 residues long.

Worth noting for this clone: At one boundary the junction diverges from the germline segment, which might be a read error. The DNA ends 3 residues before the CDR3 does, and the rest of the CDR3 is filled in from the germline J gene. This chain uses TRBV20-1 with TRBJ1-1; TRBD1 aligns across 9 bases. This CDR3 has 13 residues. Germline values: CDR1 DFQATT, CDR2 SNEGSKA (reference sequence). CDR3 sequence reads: CSASQGAVSDAFF. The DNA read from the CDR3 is TGCAGTGCTTCACAGGGGGCGGTGTCTGAT.

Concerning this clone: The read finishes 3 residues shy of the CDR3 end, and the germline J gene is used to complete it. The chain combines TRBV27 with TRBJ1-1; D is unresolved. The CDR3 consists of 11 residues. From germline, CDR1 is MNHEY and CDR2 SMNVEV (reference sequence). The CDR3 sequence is CASSLAGHAFF. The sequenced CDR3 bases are TGTGCCAGCAGTTTAGCAGGCCAT.

The CDR3 is CAWNGQGTSGSGELFF. CDR3 DNA (partial): TGTGCCTGGAATGGACAGGGGACTAGCGGCTCCGGGGAG. The rearrangement joins TRBV30 to TRBJ2-2, with TRBD2 matching 11 bases. The read terminates 3 residues before the CDR3 end, so the remaining end is supplied by the germline J gene. Germline lookup yields CDR1 GTSNPN and CDR2 SVGIG (reference sequence). The CDR3 contains 16 residues. V dropped 4 bases and J dropped 6; count of bases not matched to a gene: 10. The whole variable domain, remainder taken from reference TRBV30 and TRBJ2-2, is SQTIHQWPATLVQPVGSPLSLECTVEGTSNPNLYWYRQAAGRGLQLLFYSVGIGQISSEVPQNLSASRPQDRQFILSSKKLLLSDSGFYLCAWNGQGTSGSGELFFGEGSRLTVL.

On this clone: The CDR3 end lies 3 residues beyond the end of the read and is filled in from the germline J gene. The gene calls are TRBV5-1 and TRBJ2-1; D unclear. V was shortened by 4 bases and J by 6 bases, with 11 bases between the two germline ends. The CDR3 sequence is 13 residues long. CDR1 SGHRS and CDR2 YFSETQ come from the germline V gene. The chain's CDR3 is CASSDQTGNEQFF. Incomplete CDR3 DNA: TGCGCCAGCAGCGACCAGACTGGCAATGAG.

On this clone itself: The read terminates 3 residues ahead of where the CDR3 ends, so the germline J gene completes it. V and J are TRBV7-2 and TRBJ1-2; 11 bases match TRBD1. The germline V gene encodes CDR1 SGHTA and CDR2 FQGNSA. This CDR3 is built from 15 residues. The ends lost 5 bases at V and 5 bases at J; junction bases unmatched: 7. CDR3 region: CASSQDRGPRYGYTF. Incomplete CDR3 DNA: TGTGCCAGCAGCCAGGACAGGGGGCCTCGGTATGGC.

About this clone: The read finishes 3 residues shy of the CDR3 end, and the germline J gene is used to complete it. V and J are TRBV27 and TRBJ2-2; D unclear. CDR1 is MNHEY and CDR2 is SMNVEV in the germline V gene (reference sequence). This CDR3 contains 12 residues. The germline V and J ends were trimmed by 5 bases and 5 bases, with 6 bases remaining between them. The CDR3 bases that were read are TGTGCCAGCAGTATACTTACCGGGGAG. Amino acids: CASSILTGE. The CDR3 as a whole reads CASSILTGELFF.

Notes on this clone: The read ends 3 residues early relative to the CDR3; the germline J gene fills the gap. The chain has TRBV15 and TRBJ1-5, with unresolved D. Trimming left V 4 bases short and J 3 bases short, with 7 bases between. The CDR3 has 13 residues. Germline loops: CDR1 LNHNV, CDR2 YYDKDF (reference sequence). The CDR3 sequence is CATSNGFNQPQHF. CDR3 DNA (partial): TGTGCCACCAGCAACGGGTTCAATCAGCCC.

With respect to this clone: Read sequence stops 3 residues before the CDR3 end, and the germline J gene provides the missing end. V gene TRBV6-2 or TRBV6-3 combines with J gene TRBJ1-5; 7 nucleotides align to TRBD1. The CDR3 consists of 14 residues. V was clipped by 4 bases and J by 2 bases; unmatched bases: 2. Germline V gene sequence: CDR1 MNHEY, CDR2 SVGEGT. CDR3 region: CASSWTGGNQPQHF. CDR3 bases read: TGTGCCAGCAGTTGGACAGGCGGCAATCAGCCC.

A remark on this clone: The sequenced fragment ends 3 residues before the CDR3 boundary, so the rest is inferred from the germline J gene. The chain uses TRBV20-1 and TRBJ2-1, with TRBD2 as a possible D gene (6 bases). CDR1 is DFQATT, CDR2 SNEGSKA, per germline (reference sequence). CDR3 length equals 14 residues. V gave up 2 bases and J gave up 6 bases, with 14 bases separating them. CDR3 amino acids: CSARNPAGTNEQFF. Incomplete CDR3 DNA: TGCAGTGCTAGAAATCCCGCGGGGACCAATGAG.

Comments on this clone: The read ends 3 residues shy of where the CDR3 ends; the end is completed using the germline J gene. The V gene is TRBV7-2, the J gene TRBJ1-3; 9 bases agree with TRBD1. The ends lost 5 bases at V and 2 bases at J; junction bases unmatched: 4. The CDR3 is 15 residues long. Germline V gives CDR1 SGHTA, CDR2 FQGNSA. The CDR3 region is CASSLQGATGNTIYF. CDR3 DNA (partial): TGTGCCAGCAGCCTACAGGGGGCGACTGGAAACACC. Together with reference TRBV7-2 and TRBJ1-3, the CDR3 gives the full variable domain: GAGVSQSPSNKVTEKGKDVELRCDPISGHTALYWYRQSLGQGLEFLIYFQGNSAPDKSGLPSDRFSAERTGGSVSTLTIQRTQQEDSAVYLCASSLQGATGNTIYFGEGSWLTVV.

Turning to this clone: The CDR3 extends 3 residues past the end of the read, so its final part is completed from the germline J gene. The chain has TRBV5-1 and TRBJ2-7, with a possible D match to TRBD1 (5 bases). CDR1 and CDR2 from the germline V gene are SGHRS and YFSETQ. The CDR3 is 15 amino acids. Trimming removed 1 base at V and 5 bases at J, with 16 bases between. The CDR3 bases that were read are TGCGCCAGCAGCTTGTTGCAGGGTGGTATAAACGAG. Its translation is CASSLLQGGINE. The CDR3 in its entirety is CASSLLQGGINEQYF.

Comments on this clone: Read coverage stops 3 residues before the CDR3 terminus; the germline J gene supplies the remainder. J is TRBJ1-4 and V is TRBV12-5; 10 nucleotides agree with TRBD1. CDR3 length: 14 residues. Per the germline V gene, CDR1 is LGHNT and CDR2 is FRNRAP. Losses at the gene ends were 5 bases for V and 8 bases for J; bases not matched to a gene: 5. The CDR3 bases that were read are TGTGCTAGTGGTGTGGGACAGGGGAGGGAAAAA. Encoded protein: CASGVGQGREK. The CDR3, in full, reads CASGVGQGREKLFF.

The chain's CDR3 is CASSMDGGTDDYTF. CDR3 bases read: TGTGCCAGTAGTATGGACGGGGGGACGGACGAC. This chain joins TRBV19 and TRBJ1-2; a weak D match, TRBD1 (5 bases). With the read ending 3 residues before the CDR3 end, the germline J gene is used to fill in that end. Germline CDR1 LNHDA, CDR2 SQIVND (reference sequence). The CDR3 has 14 residues.

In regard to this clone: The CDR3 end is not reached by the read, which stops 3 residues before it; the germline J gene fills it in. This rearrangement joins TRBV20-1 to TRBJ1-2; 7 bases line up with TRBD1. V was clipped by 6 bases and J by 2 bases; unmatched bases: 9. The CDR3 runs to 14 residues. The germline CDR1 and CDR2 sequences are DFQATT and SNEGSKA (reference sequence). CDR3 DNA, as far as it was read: TGCAGTGCCCCGTCCGGGACAGAAAACTATGGC. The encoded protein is CSAPSGTENYG. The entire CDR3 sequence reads CSAPSGTENYGYTF.

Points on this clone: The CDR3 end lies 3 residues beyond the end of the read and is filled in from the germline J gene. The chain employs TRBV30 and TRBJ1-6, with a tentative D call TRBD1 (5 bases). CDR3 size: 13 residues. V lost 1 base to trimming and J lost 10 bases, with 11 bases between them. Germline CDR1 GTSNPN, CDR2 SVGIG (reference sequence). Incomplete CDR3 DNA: TGTGCCTGGAGTGCCCAGGGAGAGTCACCC. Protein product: CAWSAQGESP. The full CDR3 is CAWSAQGESPLHF.